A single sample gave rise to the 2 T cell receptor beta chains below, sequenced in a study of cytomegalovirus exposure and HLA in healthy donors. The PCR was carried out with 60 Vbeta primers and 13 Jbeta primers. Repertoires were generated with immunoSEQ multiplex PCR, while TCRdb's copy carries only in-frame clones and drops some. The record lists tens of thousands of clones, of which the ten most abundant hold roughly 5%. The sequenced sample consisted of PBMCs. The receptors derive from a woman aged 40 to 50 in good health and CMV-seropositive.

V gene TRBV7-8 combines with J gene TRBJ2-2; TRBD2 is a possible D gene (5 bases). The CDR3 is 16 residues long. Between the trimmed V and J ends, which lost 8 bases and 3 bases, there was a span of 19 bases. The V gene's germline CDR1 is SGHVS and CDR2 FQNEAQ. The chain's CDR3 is CASGRAGQEYTGELFF. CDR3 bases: TGTGCCAGCGGACGTGCGGGCCAGGAATACACCGGGGAGCTGTTTTTT. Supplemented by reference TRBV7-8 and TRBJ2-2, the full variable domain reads GAGVSQSPRYKVAKRGQDVALRCDPISGHVSLFWYQQALGQGPEFLTYFQNEAQLDKSGLPSDRFFAERPEGSVSTLKIQRTQQEDSAVYLCASGRAGQEYTGELFFGEGSRLTVL.

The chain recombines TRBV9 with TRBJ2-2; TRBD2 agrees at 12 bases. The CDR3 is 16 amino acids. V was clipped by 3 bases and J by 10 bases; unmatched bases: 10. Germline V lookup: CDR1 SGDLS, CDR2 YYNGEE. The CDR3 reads CASSERLAGVIEELFF. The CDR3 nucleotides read TGTGCCAGCAGCGAACGACTAGCGGGAGTTATAGAGGAGCTGTTTTTT.